The 30 T cell receptor beta chains below all came from one sample that was sequenced in a study of identical twins. In TCRdb, the 5' RACE reads were re-called with MiXCR into one record per CDR3 protein. The profile shows more than 650,000 distinct CDR3 sequences, over 5% of them singletons. Input material: naive T cells sorted from blood. The source of these receptors is a man aged 18 to 30 in good health.

The sample holds many counts of this clonotype. The gene calls are TRBV29-1 and TRBJ1-5, with D tentatively TRBD1 (5 bases). This CDR3 region has 14 residues. Trimming removed 3 bases at V and 6 bases at J, with 15 bases between. In germline, CDR1 is SQVTM, CDR2 ANQGSEA. CDR3 loop: CSVEIPGRSQPQHF. CDR3 nucleotide sequence: TGCAGCGTTGAGATCCCAGGGAGAAGTCAGCCCCAGCATTTT.

This clonotype was seen ten or more times. The chain uses TRBV10-3 and TRBJ1-2; a weak D match, TRBD1 (5 bases). The germline V gene encodes CDR1 ENHRY and CDR2 SYGVKD. The V end was cut by 3 bases, the J end by 3 bases, with 8 bases between. The CDR3 covers 13 residues. The CDR3 DNA is TGTGCCATCAGTGACCGGGGGTACTATGGCTACACCTTC. This encodes CAISDRGYYGYTF.

The chain couples TRBV7-9 to TRBJ2-5; D is ambiguous. CDR1 is SEHNR and CDR2 is FQNEAQ in the germline V gene (reference sequence). The CDR3 loop spans 14 amino acids. Trimming took 0 bases from V and 5 from J, leaving 10 bases between them. CDR3 bases: TGTGCCAGCAGCTTAGCGCTGGTTGGGGAGACCCAGTACTTC. Protein product: CASSLALVGETQYF.

The chain is built from TRBV3-1 and TRBJ2-1, with 7 bases matching TRBD2. This CDR3 region has 16 residues. V shed 4 bases, J shed 0 bases, and the junction held 6 bases outside the gene matches. The germline CDR1 and CDR2 sequences are LGHDT and YNNKEL (reference sequence). In nucleotides, the CDR3 is TGTGCCAGCAGCCCCAAAAGCGGGAACTCCTACAATGAGCAGTTCTTC. Residues: CASSPKSGNSYNEQFF.

This chain connects TRBV11-2 to TRBJ1-1, with 8 bases lining up with TRBD1. Losses at the gene ends were 5 bases for V and 5 bases for J; bases not matched to a gene: 7. The CDR3 runs 14 residues. Germline CDR1 reads SGHAT; CDR2 reads FQNNGV. The CDR3 spells CASSAITGGTEAFF. The CDR3 region has the DNA TGTGCCAGCAGCGCTATAACAGGGGGAACTGAAGCTTTCTTT.

This clonotype was recorded many times. The gene calls are TRBV6-5 and TRBJ2-3; 13 positions agree with TRBD2. The CDR3 totals 17 residues. The germline V gene encodes CDR1 MNHEY and CDR2 SVGAGI. Germline trimming cut 4 bases from V and 1 base from J; bases unmatched to any gene: 5. The CDR3 nucleotides are TGTGCCAGCAGTTCCGGACTAGCGGGAGTTGGCACAGATACGCAGTATTTT. Residues: CASSSGLAGVGTDTQYF.

This clonotype was picked up many times. J is TRBJ2-3 and V is TRBV20-1; D is ambiguous. The ends were cut back, 3 bases at V and 4 bases at J, with 11 bases in the middle. The germline gives CDR1 DFQATT, CDR2 SNEGSKA (reference sequence). The CDR3 covers 13 residues. CDR3 in amino acids: CSASVSPPDTQYF. DNA of the CDR3: TGCAGTGCTAGCGTCTCCCCGCCAGATACGCAGTATTTT.

The chain combines TRBV7-2 with TRBJ2-5; D is perhaps TRBD1 or TRBD2 (6 bases each). The CDR3 has 15 amino acids. V was clipped by 0 bases and J by 5 bases, with 13 bases between them. Per the germline V gene, CDR1 is SGHTA and CDR2 is FQGNSA. In DNA, the CDR3 is TGTGCCAGCAGCTTAGCACAGGGCCGGGGGGAGACCCAGTACTTC. Its protein is CASSLAQGRGETQYF.

This clonotype was seen ten or more times. This chain links TRBV12-3 or TRBV12-4 with TRBJ2-7; D might be TRBD1 (6 bases). The CDR3 is 13 residues long. Between the trimmed V and J ends, which lost 1 base and 9 bases, there was a span of 13 bases. The CDR3 DNA sequence: TGTGCCAGCAGTTTAGAGGGGGTTACGAGGCAGTACTTC. Its protein is CASSLEGVTRQYF.

This clonotype was counted many times. This rearrangement joins TRBV29-1 to TRBJ1-2; no definite D call. The V end was cut by 6 bases, the J end by 4 bases, with 12 bases between. This CDR3 region has 12 residues. Germline V gene data show CDR1 as SQVTM and CDR2 as ANQGSEA. This CDR3 reads CSVPTKSYGYTF. In DNA form, the CDR3 reads TGCAGCGTCCCTACAAAATCCTATGGCTACACCTTC.

This clonotype was detected many times. The chain is built from TRBV24-1 and TRBJ2-5, with TRBD1 identical over 9 bases. The junction had 8 bases not matched to a gene; V was cut back by 4 bases and J by 3 bases. The CDR3 is 16 amino acids. Germline lookup yields CDR1 KGHDR and CDR2 SFDVKD. DNA of the CDR3: TGTGCCACCAGTGACATCGAGACAGGGGGGAAAGAGACCCAGTACTTC. Protein: CATSDIETGGKETQYF.

The CDR3 is CASSTRRLVGGTDTQYF. The CDR3 bases are TGTGCCAGCAGCACGCGACGACTAGTTGGGGGCACAGATACGCAGTATTTT. The chain links TRBV7-9 to TRBJ2-3; TRBD2 might be the D (6 bases). The CDR3 spans 17 residues. The V gene's germline CDR1 is SEHNR and CDR2 FQNEAQ (reference sequence). The V end was cut by 5 bases, the J end by 1 base, with 19 bases between.

This clonotype was seen a few times. V usage is TRBV7-9 and J usage is TRBJ1-1, with D unresolved. Trimming shortened V by 5 bases and J by 4 bases, and 14 bases separated the two germline ends. CDR3 length: 14 residues. Germline-derived CDR1 and CDR2 are SEHNR and FQNEAQ (reference sequence). The CDR3 here is CASSASRVTTEAFF. For the CDR3, the DNA is TGTGCCAGCAGCGCCTCAAGAGTCACCACTGAAGCTTTCTTT.

This clonotype was observed many times. This chain links TRBV20-1 with TRBJ2-1; a weak D match, TRBD2 (6 bases). Between the trimmed V and J ends, which lost 5 bases and 5 bases, there was a span of 19 bases. Germline V gene sequence: CDR1 DFQATT, CDR2 SNEGSKA (reference sequence). The CDR3 extends over 15 amino acids. The CDR3 reads CSAYITSLVNNEQFF. CDR3 nucleotides: TGCAGTGCTTATATAACTAGCCTTGTTAACAATGAGCAGTTCTTC.

In its sample, this clonotype was seen many times. The V call is TRBV29-1, the J call TRBJ2-7; 8 nucleotides match TRBD1. This CDR3 spans 15 amino acids. J gave up 3 bases and V 2 bases, and 9 bases lay outside the gene matches. Germline assignment: CDR1 SQVTM and CDR2 ANQGSEA. Here the CDR3 DNA reads TGCAGCGTTGAATTTCAGGGGGCCCCCCACTACGAGCAGTACTTC. Translation: CSVEFQGAPHYEQYF.

In its sample, this clonotype was seen many times. V gene TRBV12-3 or TRBV12-4 combines with J gene TRBJ2-1; tentatively, D is TRBD1 or TRBD2 (5 bases each). Trimming left V 7 bases short and J 7 bases short, with 20 bases between. The CDR3 extends over 15 amino acids. In DNA, the CDR3 is TGTGCCAGCAAGCCCGGGACCATTCCTATGAATGAGCAGTTCTTC. This translates into CASKPGTIPMNEQFF.

The chain is built from TRBV6-2 or TRBV6-3 and TRBJ2-5, with 9 bases fitting TRBD2. After removal of 6 bases from V and 4 bases from J, the junction contained 6 bases not matched to a gene. In germline, CDR1 is MNHEY, CDR2 SVGEGT. CDR3 size: 14 residues. Here the CDR3 DNA reads TGTGCCAGCAGCCCTTTTAGCGGGAGAGAGACCCAGTACTTC. It yields the protein CASSPFSGRETQYF.

The chain recombines TRBV7-8 with TRBJ2-4, with D uncertain. V lost 7 bases to trimming and J lost 7 bases, with 17 bases between them. This CDR3 spans 14 amino acids. Germline-derived CDR1 and CDR2 are SGHVS and FQNEAQ. CDR3 in DNA: TGTGCCAGCACCCCAACTGGGCAGACGAACATTCAGTACTTC. This codes for CASTPTGQTNIQYF.

The chain combines TRBV5-1 with TRBJ1-2; D unresolved. Germline V lookup: CDR1 SGHRS, CDR2 YFSETQ. The length of the CDR3 is 13 residues. V dropped 3 bases and J dropped 8 bases, with 14 bases sitting between them. The CDR3 region is CASSSGAEDGYTF. For the CDR3, the DNA is TGCGCCAGCAGCTCGGGAGCGGAAGACGGCTACACCTTC.

The V call is TRBV20-1, the J call TRBJ2-7; 12 bases fit TRBD1. This CDR3 has 14 residues. V shed 5 bases and J 6 bases; nucleotides not matched to a gene: 8. Per the germline V gene, CDR1 is DFQATT and CDR2 is SNEGSKA (reference sequence). The DNA of the CDR3 is TGCAGTGCTGGAGGGGACAGGGGGCTAAGCGAGCAGTACTTC. Translated, it gives CSAGGDRGLSEQYF.

This clonotype was detected ten times or more. This chain uses TRBV11-2 with TRBJ2-5; the match to TRBD1 covers 9 bases. The CDR3 totals 15 residues. After removal of 1 base from V and 1 base from J, the junction contained 1 base not matched to a gene. Germline V gene lookup returns CDR1 SGHAT and CDR2 FQNNGV. The CDR3 bases are TGTGCCAGCAGCTTAGTGACAGGGGGCCAAGAGACCCAGTACTTC. Translated, it gives CASSLVTGGQETQYF.

This clonotype came up a few times. V gene TRBV11-3 combines with J gene TRBJ1-1; D remains unclear. Germline-derived CDR1 and CDR2 are SGHNT and YENEEA. Deletions cut 5 bases from V and 3 bases from J, with 10 bases between. The CDR3 runs 13 residues. Written as DNA, the CDR3 is TGTGCCAGCAGCGCCCTCCGGGACACTGAAGCTTTCTTT. Protein: CASSALRDTEAFF. The full variable domain, its missing parts supplied by reference TRBV11-3 and TRBJ1-1, is EAGVVQSPRYKIIEKKQPVAFWCNPISGHNTLYWYLQNLGQGPELLIRYENEEAVDDSQLPKDRFSAERLKGVDSTLKIQPAELGDSAVYLCASSALRDTEAFFGQGTRLTVV.

J is TRBJ2-5 and V is TRBV3-1; no clear D. The CDR3 is 12 amino acids. Germline CDR1 is LGHDT and CDR2 is YNNKEL (reference sequence). The V end lost 2 bases, the J end lost 9 bases, and 10 bases lay between the germline ends. The CDR3 loop is CASSQLGEAQYF. The CDR3 nucleotides are TGTGCCAGCAGCCAATTAGGCGAGGCCCAGTACTTC.

In its sample, this clonotype was seen a few times. A read error may account for a junction end that differs from germline. V and J are TRBV7-9 and TRBJ2-1; TRBD2 matches 10 bases. CDR1 and CDR2 from the germline V gene are SEHNR and FQNEAQ (reference sequence). This CDR3 is built from 12 residues. The CDR3 region is CASSLSLAGESF. The CDR3 region has the DNA TGTGCCAGCAGCTTATCCCTAGCGGGGGAGAGTTTC. Full variable domain (remainder filled in from reference TRBV7-9 and TRBJ2-1): DTGVSQNPRHKITKRGQNVTFRCDPISEHNRLYWYRQTLGQGPEFLTYFQNEAQLEKSRLLSDRFSAERPKGSFSTLEIQRTEQGDSAMYLCASSLSLAGESFGPGTRLTVL.

This clonotype was seen many times. The rearrangement links TRBV27 to TRBJ1-1; 8 bases map to TRBD1. The CDR3 contains 15 residues. V gave up 5 bases and J gave up 2 bases; unmatched junction bases: 7. CDR1 is MNHEY and CDR2 is SMNVEV in the germline V gene (reference sequence). Written as DNA, the CDR3 is TGTGCCAGCAGTCCTACCAGGGGGCGAAACACTGAAGCTTTCTTT. It encodes CASSPTRGRNTEAFF.

This clonotype was picked up many times. The rearrangement uses TRBV12-3 or TRBV12-4 and TRBJ2-4; a possible D gene is TRBD1 (6 bases). The V gene lost 5 bases and the J gene lost 6 bases, with 11 bases spanning the gap. The CDR3 length is 13 residues. CDR3 loop: CASSPTGRNIQYF. The DNA of the CDR3 is TGTGCCAGCAGTCCGACAGGAAGAAACATTCAGTACTTC.

In its sample, this clonotype was seen many times. The V and J genes are TRBV20-1 and TRBJ1-6; TRBD1 agrees at 9 bases. The CDR3 has 16 amino acids. The germline V gene has CDR1 DFQATT and CDR2 SNEGSKA (reference sequence). Losses at the gene ends were 4 bases for V and 2 bases for J; bases not matched to a gene: 6. The CDR3 bases are TGCAGTGCTATGGGACAGGGCGACCCCTATAATTCACCCCTCCACTTT. It translates to CSAMGQGDPYNSPLHF.

Many counts were recorded for this clonotype. The genes are TRBV14 and TRBJ2-7; TRBD1 matches at 8 bases. Per germline, CDR1 SGHDN and CDR2 FVKESK. With 0 bases clipped from V and 5 bases from J, the junction kept 9 bases outside the gene matches. The CDR3 is 16 residues long. CDR3 DNA sequence: TGTGCCAGCAGCCAAGACCGAAATGGACAGGGCCACGAGCAGTACTTC. As protein: CASSQDRNGQGHEQYF.

In its sample, this clonotype was seen many times. This chain joins TRBV4-1 and TRBJ2-3, with TRBD1 identical over 9 bases. J gave up 6 bases and V 4 bases, and 8 bases lay outside the gene matches. The CDR3 contains 15 residues. CDR1 MGHRA and CDR2 YSYEKL come from the germline V gene. CDR3 DNA sequence: TGCGCCAGCAGCCGGGGGGACAGGGTCGGGGATACGCAGTATTTT. It is translated as CASSRGDRVGDTQYF.

This clonotype was seen many times. The chain recombines TRBV5-1 with TRBJ2-2; TRBD2 agrees at 8 bases. This CDR3 region has 16 residues. Germline CDR1 is SGHRS and CDR2 is YFSETQ. J lost 6 bases, V lost 4 bases, and 11 bases had no gene match. The CDR3 DNA reads TGCGCCAGCAGCATTGAGAGCGGGAGTGCGTCCGGGGAGCTGTTTTTT. This codes for CASSIESGSASGELFF.